This TCR beta chain was obtained from a study of Graves' ophthalmopathy and Graves' hyperthyroidism. Study findings and constraints: The authors also found most expanded thyroid clonotypes above 0.001 frequency in blood.

Germline CDR1 is MNHNS and CDR2 is SASEGT. The CDR3 is 11 residues long. From RNA, the CDR3 regions of TCR beta chains were amplified and sequenced. Second-round multiplex PCR came after a first-round RT-PCR that employed HTBI primers. One entry per CDR3 protein results from TCRdb running MiXCR on the multiplex PCR reads. The data contain hundreds of thousands of distinct CDR3 sequences, 20% to 25% of them singletons. Other autoimmune disease, uncontrolled infection, pregnancy and lactation led to exclusion. The authors diagnosed from clinical symptoms, serum thyroxine, TRAb, thyroid ultrasound and orbital computed tomography. This clonotype was seen only once. Its antigen is unknown. Germline and junction disagree at one end, which may indicate a read error.

The sequencing input was peripheral blood. The chain recombines TRBV6-1 with TRBJ1-1, with a tentative D call TRBD1 (6 bases). The clonotype originates from a woman aged 45-65 years with Graves' ophthalmopathy. The CDR3 region is CAISDRSEAFF. Here the CDR3 DNA reads TGTGCCATCAGTGACAGGAGTGAAGCTTTCTTT.